The T cell receptor beta chain described here comes from a study of shared clonotypes between healthy human individuals. Measured with immunoSEQ multiplex PCR; TCRdb has only the in-frame clones, and not every one. The table records over a million clones, less than 99% of them present only once. This CDR3 contains 14 residues. The V gene end was trimmed by 10 bases and the J gene end by 1 base; junction bases not matched to a gene: 9. Germline V CDR1 and CDR2: SGHNT, YYREEE (reference sequence). The sample was naive CD4+ T cells sorted from blood. Subset defined: CD45RA+ positively selected. The chain uses TRBV5-4 and TRBJ2-5; 8 nucleotides agree with TRBD2. The TCR comes from a man younger than 40 in good health. The CDR3 bases are TGTGCCTTTTCCATCGGGGGGGGCCAAGAGACCCAGTACTTC. This codes for CAFSIGGGQETQYF. Full variable domain (rest looked up from reference TRBV5-4 and TRBJ2-5): ETGVTQSPTHLIKTRGQQVTLRCSSQSGHNTVSWYQQALGQGPQFIFQYYREEENGRGNFPPRFSGLQFPNYSSELNVNALELDDSALYLCAFSIGGGQETQYFGPGTRLLVL.